This TCR beta chain was sequenced in a study of radiotherapy plus CTLA-4 blockade in lung cancer. Background on the study: Among enrolled patients, approximately 18% responded and 30% to 40% achieved disease control.

TCRdb keeps only in-frame clones here, not all; method: immunoSEQ multiplex PCR. This table has about 85,000 clones, approximately 83% appearing once. For this clone: What it binds is unknown.

Study observations and caveats: In blood, after radiotherapy plus ipilimumab, tumor-derived TCR clones expanded. Reportedly, early blood T cell clone dynamics best predicted response, with interferon-beta.

The CDR3 contains 15 residues. CDR1 and CDR2 (germline): SGHRS, YFSETQ. With 4 bases clipped from V and 0 bases from J, the junction kept 4 bases outside the gene matches. Each patient with chemo-refractory metastatic non-small-cell lung cancer was treated with focal radiation plus CTLA-4 blockade using ipilimumab. The gene calls are TRBV5-1 and TRBJ2-1; 7 positions match TRBD2. The starting material was peripheral blood, obtained from a patient treated with radiotherapy plus ipilimumab. The source is a human donor with non-small cell lung cancer who had a partial response to radiotherapy plus ipilimumab. This CDR3 reads CASSPSGISYNEQFF. CDR3 DNA sequence: TGCGCCAGCAGCCCGAGCGGGATCTCCTACAATGAGCAGTTCTTC.